This entry concerns a single T cell receptor (beta chain). Germline lookup yields CDR1 MGHRA and CDR2 YSYEKL. Trimming took 5 bases from V and 8 from J; bases not matched to a gene: 11. The CDR3 sequence is 15 residues long. These data are taken from a study of blood T cells in healthy people across ages. Study overall: About one barcoded beta molecule per two T cells was captured by template switching.

Together with a sample-barcoded 5' primer, a J-beta primer mix was included in a second PCR lasting about 7 to 11 cycles. MiXCR, run by TCRdb on the 5' RACE reads, gives a single entry per CDR3 protein. Found here are 600,000 to 900,000 distinct CDR3 sequences, roughly 24% of them singletons; the top ten hold about 2.9%. These data are also associated with another study on T cells of mothers and their children. That source reports: Sample barcodes and 2-4 random nucleotides were added by the M1S primer of the second PCR. Reads obtained per mother exceeded 10 million TCR beta CDR3 reads, with several million obtained per child. The data showed no persistent microchimeric T cell clones.

This sequence joins TRBV4-1 and TRBJ1-4; TRBD1 agrees at 7 bases. The specimen was blood. The receptor was derived from a boy younger than 18 in good health. The chain's CDR3 is CASSFTGVLGEKLFF. CDR3 coding DNA: TGCGCCAGCAGCTTTACAGGGGTGTTAGGGGAAAAACTGTTTTTT.